These 6 T cell receptor beta chains were sequenced from one sample in a study of cytomegalovirus exposure and HLA in healthy donors. It was with 60 Vbeta and 13 Jbeta primers that the PCR ran. Clones were read by immunoSEQ multiplex PCR, and TCRdb kept only the in-frame ones, dropping some. Of about 86,000 clones in the sample, around 80% were seen once. Sequenced sample: PBMCs. The receptors were gathered from a male donor in good health and CMV-seropositive.

This clone appeared once. The chain recombines TRBV5-1 with TRBJ2-7, with 8 bases matching TRBD1. Germline V gene lookup returns CDR1 SGHRS and CDR2 YFSETQ. V gave up 4 bases and J gave up 4 bases; unmatched junction bases: 10. There are 15 residues in the CDR3. Here the CDR3 reads CASSPWDRTSYEQYF. As DNA, the CDR3 is TGCGCCAGCAGCCCCTGGGACAGGACGTCGTACGAGCAGTACTTC.

The CDR3: CASSQVTESYNEQFF. DNA of the CDR3: TGCGCCAGCAGCCAAGTAACCGAGTCCTACAATGAGCAGTTCTTC. The chain joins TRBV4-3 to TRBJ2-1; no firm D call. The germline CDR1 and CDR2 sequences are LGHNA and YSLEER. The CDR3 is 15 residues long. With 1 base removed from V and 1 base from J, the gap between germline ends came to 8 bases.

The V and J genes are TRBV7-9 and TRBJ1-5; D possibly corresponds to TRBD1 (5 bases). The CDR3 spans 14 residues. CDR1 is SEHNR, CDR2 FQNEAQ, per germline (reference sequence). Trimming removed 4 bases at V and 6 bases at J, with 13 bases between. CDR3 loop: CASSSGISGQPQHF. DNA for the CDR3: TGTGCCAGCAGCTCAGGGATCAGTGGTCAGCCCCAGCATTTT.

This clone was detected only once. This chain links TRBV6-5 with TRBJ1-1; tentative D call: TRBD1 (6 bases). Trimming stripped 6 bases from V and 5 bases from J, with 13 bases between. This CDR3 contains 13 residues. Germline V gene sequence: CDR1 MNHEY, CDR2 SVGAGI. The CDR3 reads CASRRQGYTEAFF. The CDR3 nucleotides read TGTGCCAGCAGGAGGCAGGGGTATACTGAAGCTTTCTTT.

The chain couples TRBV28 to TRBJ2-5; D might be TRBD1 (6 bases). Germline V gene lookup returns CDR1 MDHEN and CDR2 SYDVKM. With 4 bases removed from V and 13 bases from J, the gap between germline ends came to 13 bases. There are 11 residues in the CDR3. The CDR3 DNA reads TGTGCCAGCAGTTACCGACAGGTTTGGTACTTC. Amino acid sequence: CASSYRQVWYF.

The chain joins TRBV7-8 to TRBJ1-1; D possibly corresponds to TRBD1 (5 bases). This CDR3 is 18 amino acids long. Trimming took 1 base from V and 4 from J, leaving 22 bases between them. The germline CDR1 and CDR2 sequences are SGHVS and FQNEAQ. CDR3 protein: CASSLGYRAREIGTEAFF. The CDR3 DNA reads as TGTGCCAGCAGCTTAGGGTACCGGGCCAGGGAAATTGGCACTGAAGCTTTCTTT.